The 4 T cell receptor beta chains reported below all come from one sample, sequenced in a study of vaccination effects on CD4 cells after COVID-19. Within the ViraFEST assay, antigen-specific CD4+ T cells underwent expansion with viral peptide pools prior to sequencing. Scientists isolated CD4+ T cells after a roughly 9-day culture period ended. Vaccine administered to participants consisted of two doses of either BNT162b2 or mRNA-1273. The antigens these receptors bind are not known. This table comes from immunoSEQ multiplex PCR, and its TCRdb copy is limited to in-frame clones, with some not included. Of nearly 25,000 clones in the sample, 69% were seen once. The sequences come from CD4+ T cells from PBMCs cultured with SARS-CoV-2 spike peptides, collected after COVID-19 vaccination. Source of these receptors: a human donor who received a COVID-19 vaccine.

The V gene is TRBV19, the J gene TRBJ2-4; TRBD1 aligns across 10 bases. The V gene's germline CDR1 is LNHDA and CDR2 SQIVND (reference sequence). Trimming at V came to 3 bases and at J to 4 bases, leaving 3 bases not matched to a gene. This CDR3 region has 15 residues. The CDR3 coding sequence is TGTGCCAGTAGTATTATGGGACAGGGGAAAAACATTCAGTACTTC. Protein product: CASSIMGQGKNIQYF. Variable domain in full (rest from reference TRBV19 and TRBJ2-4): DGGITQSPKYLFRKEGQNVTLSCEQNLNHDAMYWYRQDPGQGLRLIYYSQIVNDFQKGDIAEGYSVSREKKESFPLTVTSAQKNPTAFYLCASSIMGQGKNIQYFGAGTRLSVL.

The rearrangement links TRBV29-1 to TRBJ1-1, with a possible D match to TRBD1 (5 bases). The CDR3 covers 13 residues. Trimming shortened V by 3 bases and J by 1 base, and 9 bases separated the two germline ends. Germline values: CDR1 SQVTM, CDR2 ANQGSEA. CDR3 DNA sequence: TGCAGCGTTGACAGGGATTCGAACACTGAAGCTTTCTTT. It translates to CSVDRDSNTEAFF.

The rearrangement joins TRBV7-8 to TRBJ1-3, with D perhaps matching TRBD1 (5 bases). V dropped 2 bases and J dropped 4 bases, with 12 bases sitting between them. Looked up from germline, CDR1 is SGHVS and CDR2 is FQNEAQ. The CDR3 has 15 residues. The CDR3 DNA follows: TGTGCCAGCAGCTTAAGGCCGGGGGACGGAAACACCATATATTTT. This codes for CASSLRPGDGNTIYF.

The rearrangement uses TRBV7-9 and TRBJ2-1; 10 bases line up with TRBD2. Germline V gene lookup returns CDR1 SEHNR and CDR2 FQNEAQ (reference sequence). The CDR3 is 17 residues long. J lost 3 bases, V lost 5 bases, and 10 bases had no gene match. For the CDR3, the DNA is TGTGCCAGCAGCGGACTAGCGGAGCTTGGGAGCTACAATGAGCAGTTCTTC. This sequence encodes CASSGLAELGSYNEQFF.